This TCR beta chain was captured in a study of T cell responses to AZD1222 COVID-19 vaccine. This table comes from immunoSEQ multiplex PCR, and its TCRdb copy is limited to in-frame clones, with some not included. The sample gives around 100,000 clones, about 92% of which show up once; 1% to 1.5% is in the top ten. This clone is a singleton in its sample. The sequence derives from an adult in good health. Sample: peripheral blood, taken on day 0 of AZD1222 vaccination.

In nucleotides, the CDR3 is TGTGCCAGCAGCGGGACAGGGTTTGAAGCTTTCTTT. As protein: CASSGTGFEAFF. The V gene is TRBV12-3 or TRBV12-4, the J gene TRBJ1-1; 9 bases are a match to TRBD1. Losses at the gene ends were 6 bases for V and 7 bases for J; bases not matched to a gene: 3. CDR3 length: 12 residues.